This T cell receptor (beta chain) originates from a study of blood T cell repertoires in COVID-19. Overall study: Material from acute and convalescent COVID-19 was sourced from the United States, Italy and Spain. PBMCs, B-cell-depleted T cells, or T cells were the source of the cDNA or gDNA that made up the material.

V was clipped by 4 bases and J by 1 base, with 10 bases between them. Germline loops: CDR1 SNHLY, CDR2 FYNNEI. CDR3 size: 14 residues. Authors' processing steps: Estimated nucleated cell counts came from reference gene primer amplification. Here immunoSEQ multiplex PCR was the method, and the copy in TCRdb shows in-frame clones only, minus some. V and J calls and clone size are copied from that table; D and trimming were computed from the DNA. The table includes approximately 130,000 clones, 65% to 85% detected once. This chain joins TRBV2 and TRBJ1-2; a weak D match, TRBD1 (5 bases). Source material: peripheral blood. This receptor was identified in a man older than 75 with active or convalescent COVID-19. The CDR3 is CASSVMTVNYGYTF. In nucleotides, the CDR3 is TGTGCCAGCAGTGTCATGACAGTTAACTATGGCTACACCTTC.